This is a list of T cell receptor beta chains from one sample in a study of T cell repertoires in cytomegalovirus infection. TCRdb redid the calling of the reads with MiXCR, one entry per CDR3 protein. The sample has approximately 490,000 distinct CDR3 sequences; about 10% are singletons. Source material: PBMCs. The source of these receptors is a human donor in good health (CMV status not recorded). Some clones in this sample may be carry-over from other donors' samples. The CDR3 runs from the conserved cysteine through the conserved F or W. Fields, in order: J gene, D gene, clone size, V gene, CDR3 protein, CDR3 DNA. D genes are given only for firm matches. Size is stated for part of the rows, as once, few or many counts, or as a class when the clone is expanded.

J gene: TRBJ1-1; D gene: -; clone size: many; V gene: TRBV19; CDR3 protein: CATKIGHTEAFF; CDR3 DNA: TGTGCCACGAAGATCGGACACACTGAAGCTTTCTTT
J gene: TRBJ1-1; D gene: TRBD1; clone size: -; V gene: TRBV28; CDR3 protein: CASSFREQGPENTEAFF; CDR3 DNA: TGTGCCAGCAGTTTCCGCGAACAGGGGCCCGAGAACACTGAAGCTTTCTTT
J gene: TRBJ2-1; D gene: -; clone size: few; V gene: TRBV14; CDR3 protein: CASSQVEGQVYNEQFF; CDR3 DNA: TGTGCCAGCAGCCAAGTTGAGGGGCAGGTCTACAATGAGCAGTTCTTC
J gene: TRBJ2-1; D gene: TRBD2; clone size: few; V gene: TRBV28; CDR3 protein: CASGGLADYNEQFF; CDR3 DNA: TGTGCCAGCGGTGGGCTAGCGGACTACAATGAGCAGTTCTTC
J gene: TRBJ1-4; D gene: -; clone size: many; V gene: TRBV6-5; CDR3 protein: CASSYSGSLAFGEKLFF; CDR3 DNA: TGTGCCAGCAGTTACTCTGGCAGCCTAGCCTTTGGGGAAAAACTGTTTTTT
J gene: TRBJ2-5; D gene: -; clone size: many; V gene: TRBV7-9; CDR3 protein: CASARETQYF; CDR3 DNA: TGTGCCAGCGCGCGGGAGACCCAGTACTTC
J gene: TRBJ2-7; D gene: -; clone size: many; V gene: TRBV7-2; CDR3 protein: CASSLWGESAYEQYF; CDR3 DNA: TGTGCCAGCAGCTTGTGGGGAGAGAGCGCCTACGAGCAGTACTTC
J gene: TRBJ1-1; D gene: -; clone size: -; V gene: TRBV5-1; CDR3 protein: CASSLEAPIGTEAFF; CDR3 DNA: TGCGCCAGCAGCTTGGAGGCACCGATAGGGACTGAAGCTTTCTTT
J gene: TRBJ2-7; D gene: -; clone size: -; V gene: TRBV10-2; CDR3 protein: CASSERADSVYYEQYF; CDR3 DNA: TGCGCCAGCAGTGAGAGGGCGGACAGCGTTTACTACGAGCAGTACTTC
J gene: TRBJ1-4; D gene: -; clone size: few; V gene: TRBV15; CDR3 protein: CATSRGVGGLSEKLFF; CDR3 DNA: TGTGCCACCAGCAGAGGAGTCGGAGGGCTAAGTGAAAAACTGTTTTTT
J gene: TRBJ2-5; D gene: -; clone size: many; V gene: TRBV7-2; CDR3 protein: CASSLWDETQYF; CDR3 DNA: TGTGCCAGCAGTCTTTGGGATGAGACCCAGTACTTC
J gene: TRBJ2-1; D gene: TRBD2; clone size: few; V gene: TRBV7-9; CDR3 protein: CASRGPGLAGNEQFF; CDR3 DNA: TGTGCCAGCAGGGGCCCGGGACTAGCGGGAAATGAGCAGTTCTTC
J gene: TRBJ2-3; D gene: -; clone size: many; V gene: TRBV19; CDR3 protein: CASSSDGGTDTQYF; CDR3 DNA: TGTGCCAGTAGTTCGGACGGAGGCACAGATACGCAGTATTTT
J gene: TRBJ2-7; D gene: TRBD2; clone size: many; V gene: TRBV10-3; CDR3 protein: CAISAGTSGDPYEQYF; CDR3 DNA: TGTGCCATCAGTGCCGGGACTAGCGGGGACCCATACGAGCAGTACTTC
J gene: TRBJ2-1; D gene: -; clone size: many; V gene: TRBV11-3; CDR3 protein: CASSLGAGPGYNEQFF; CDR3 DNA: TGTGCCAGCAGCTTAGGTGCGGGGCCGGGCTACAATGAGCAGTTCTTC
J gene: TRBJ2-5; D gene: TRBD2; clone size: -; V gene: TRBV20-1; CDR3 protein: CSARGTSGNYQETQYF; CDR3 DNA: TGCAGTGCTAGAGGGACTAGCGGGAACTACCAAGAGACCCAGTACTTC
J gene: TRBJ2-1; D gene: TRBD2; clone size: many; V gene: TRBV6-6; CDR3 protein: CASSYGTSNEQFF; CDR3 DNA: TGTGCCAGCAGTTACGGGACTAGTAATGAGCAGTTCTTC
J gene: TRBJ2-7; D gene: -; clone size: many; V gene: TRBV6-1; CDR3 protein: CASSEHLQSGQYF; CDR3 DNA: TGTGCCAGCAGTGAACACCTGCAAAGCGGGCAGTACTTC